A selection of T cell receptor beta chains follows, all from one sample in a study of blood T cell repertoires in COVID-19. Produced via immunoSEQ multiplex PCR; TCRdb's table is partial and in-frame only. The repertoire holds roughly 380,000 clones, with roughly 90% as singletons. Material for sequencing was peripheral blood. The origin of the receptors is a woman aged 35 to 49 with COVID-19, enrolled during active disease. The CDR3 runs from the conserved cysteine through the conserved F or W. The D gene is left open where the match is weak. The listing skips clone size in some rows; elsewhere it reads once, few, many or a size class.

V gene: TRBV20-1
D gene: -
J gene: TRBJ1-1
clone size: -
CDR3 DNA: TGCAGTGCTAGTTCTCTAAGCACTGAAGCTTTCTTT
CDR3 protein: CSASSLSTEAFF

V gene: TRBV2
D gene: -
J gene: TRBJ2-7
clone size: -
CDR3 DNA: TGTGCCAGCAGGGAGATGGGGGCGGGCAACTCCTACGAGCAGTACTTC
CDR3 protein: CASREMGAGNSYEQYF

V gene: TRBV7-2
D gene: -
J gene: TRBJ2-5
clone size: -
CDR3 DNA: TGTGCCAGCAGCTTAGGGCTAGCAAAAGAGACCCAGTACTTC
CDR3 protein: CASSLGLAKETQYF

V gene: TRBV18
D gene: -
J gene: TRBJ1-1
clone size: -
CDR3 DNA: TGTGCCAGCTCACCACTTGTTCGGGTCACCATGAACACTGAAGCTTTCTTT
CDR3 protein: CASSPLVRVTMNTEAFF

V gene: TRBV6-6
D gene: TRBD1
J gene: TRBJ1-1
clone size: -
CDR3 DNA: TGTGCCAGCAGTGTACAAGCAGGGGGCGGGAACACTGAAGCTTTCTTT
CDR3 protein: CASSVQAGGGNTEAFF

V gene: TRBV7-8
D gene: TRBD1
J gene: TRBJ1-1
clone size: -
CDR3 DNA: TGTGCCAGCAGCCAGGGACAGGGCGGTGGGTTTGGCACTGAAGCTTTCTTT
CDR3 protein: CASSQGQGGGFGTEAFF

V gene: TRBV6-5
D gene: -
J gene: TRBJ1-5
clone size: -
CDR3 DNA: TGTGCCAGCAGTTACGGCGCGGGGGCTCAGCCCCAGCATTTT
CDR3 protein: CASSYGAGAQPQHF

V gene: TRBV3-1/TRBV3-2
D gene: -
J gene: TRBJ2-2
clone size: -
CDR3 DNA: TGTGCCAGCAGCCAAGATTTTAGGGAGCTGTTTTTT
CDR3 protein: CASSQDFRELFF

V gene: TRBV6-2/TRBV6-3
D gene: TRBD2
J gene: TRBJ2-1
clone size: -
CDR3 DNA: TGTGCCAGCAGCCGAGCGGGAGAGGATAATGAGCAGTTCTTC
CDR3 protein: CASSRAGEDNEQFF

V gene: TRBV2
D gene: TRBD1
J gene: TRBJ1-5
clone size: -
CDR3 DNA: TGTGCCAGCAGTGGTAATCAGGGGGAGCCCCAGCATTTT
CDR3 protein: CASSGNQGEPQHF

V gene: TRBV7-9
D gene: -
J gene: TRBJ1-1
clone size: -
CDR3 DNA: TGTGCCAGCAGCTTAGGGAGAGGGAACACTGAAGCTTTCTTT
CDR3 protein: CASSLGRGNTEAFF

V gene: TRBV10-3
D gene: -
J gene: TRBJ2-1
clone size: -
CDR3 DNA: TGTGCCATCAGTGAGTCGCAGGGGAGCTCCTACAATGAGCAGTTCTTC
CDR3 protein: CAISESQGSSYNEQFF

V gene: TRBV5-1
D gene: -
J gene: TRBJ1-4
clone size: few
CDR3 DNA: TGCGCCAGCAGCTTGGGACAGAATGAAAAACTGTTTTTT
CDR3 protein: CASSLGQNEKLFF

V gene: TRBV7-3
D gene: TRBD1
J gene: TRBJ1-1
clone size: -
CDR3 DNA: TGTGCCAGCAGACAGGGGCCTAACACTGAAGCTTTCTTT
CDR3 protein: CASRQGPNTEAFF

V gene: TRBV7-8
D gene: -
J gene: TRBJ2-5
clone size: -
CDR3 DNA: TGTGCCAGCAGCTTAGTATGGCAGTACCAAGAGACCCAGTACTTC
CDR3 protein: CASSLVWQYQETQYF

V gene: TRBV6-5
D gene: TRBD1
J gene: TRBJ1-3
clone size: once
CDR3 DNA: TGTGCCAGCAGTAACAGGGGGACCTCTGGAAACACCATATATTTT
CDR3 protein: CASSNRGTSGNTIYF

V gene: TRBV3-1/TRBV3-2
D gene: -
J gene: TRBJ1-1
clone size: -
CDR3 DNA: TGTGCCAGCAGCCAAGGGTCAGGGATTGGTGAAGCTTTCTTT
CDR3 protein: CASSQGSGIGEAFF

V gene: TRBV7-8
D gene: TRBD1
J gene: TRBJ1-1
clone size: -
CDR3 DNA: TGTGCCAGCAGCTTAGGGACAGGGGGTTACACTGAAGCTTTCTTT
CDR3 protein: CASSLGTGGYTEAFF

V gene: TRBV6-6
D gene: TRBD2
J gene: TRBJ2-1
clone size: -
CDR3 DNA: TGTGCCAGCACGATGGCGGGGGGGAGCGATGAGCAGTTCTTC
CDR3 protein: CASTMAGGSDEQFF

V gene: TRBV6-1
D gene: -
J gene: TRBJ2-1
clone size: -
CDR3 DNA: TGTGCCAGCAGTGAACTAAGGAGAGGTGAGCAGTTCTTC
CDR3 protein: CASSELRRGEQFF

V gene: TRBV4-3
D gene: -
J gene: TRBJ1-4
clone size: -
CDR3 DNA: TGCGCCAGCAGCCAGGCGGGCCGGAATGAAAAACTGTTTTTT
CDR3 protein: CASSQAGRNEKLFF

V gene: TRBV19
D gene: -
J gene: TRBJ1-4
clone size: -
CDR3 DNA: TGTGCCAGTAGTATCTTCGGGGATATGGGGAGCGTGGGTGAAAAACTGTTTTTT
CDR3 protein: CASSIFGDMGSVGEKLFF

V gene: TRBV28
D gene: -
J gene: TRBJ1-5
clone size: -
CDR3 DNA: TGTGCCAGCAGTTTTGGGACCGCAGGGGCAGTTAGCAATCAGCCCCAGCATTTT
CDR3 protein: CASSFGTAGAVSNQPQHF

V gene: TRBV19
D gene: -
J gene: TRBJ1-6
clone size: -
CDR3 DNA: TGTGCCAGTAGTATAGACGGGTCCAGCTCCTATAATTCACCCCTCCACTTT
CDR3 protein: CASSIDGSSSYNSPLHF

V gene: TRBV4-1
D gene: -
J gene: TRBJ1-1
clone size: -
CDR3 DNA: TGCGCCAGCAGCGGGATGGGGCGGGGTGAATCCACTGAAGCTTTCTTT
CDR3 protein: CASSGMGRGESTEAFF

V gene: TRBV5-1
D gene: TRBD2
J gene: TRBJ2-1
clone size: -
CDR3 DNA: TGCGCCAGCATTCCCGGGACTAGCGCTTACAATGAGCAGTTCTTC
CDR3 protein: CASIPGTSAYNEQFF

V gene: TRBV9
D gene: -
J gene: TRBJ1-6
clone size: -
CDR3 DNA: TGTGCCAGCAGCGCCGGACAGTTCTATAATTCACCCCTCCACTTT
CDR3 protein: CASSAGQFYNSPLHF

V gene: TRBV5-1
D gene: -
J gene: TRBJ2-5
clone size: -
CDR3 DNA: TGCGCCAGCAGCTTGGCCCCCTCGGGTGCGAGCCAAGAGACCCAGTACTTC
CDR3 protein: CASSLAPSGASQETQYF

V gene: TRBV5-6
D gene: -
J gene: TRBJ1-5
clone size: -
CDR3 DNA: TGTGCCAGCAGCTTGGGTCAGGAGACTATTGGGAAGCCCCAGCATTTT
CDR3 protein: CASSLGQETIGKPQHF

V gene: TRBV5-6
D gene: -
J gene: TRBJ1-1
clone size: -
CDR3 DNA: TGTGCCAGCAGCTTGGTGGGCAGGGCTTCGAACACTGAAGCTTTCTTT
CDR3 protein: CASSLVGRASNTEAFF

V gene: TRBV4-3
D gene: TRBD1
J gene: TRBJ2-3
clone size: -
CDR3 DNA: TGCGCCAGCAGCCAAGAATTTGGGACAGGGCCACATACGCAGTATTTT
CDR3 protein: CASSQEFGTGPHTQYF

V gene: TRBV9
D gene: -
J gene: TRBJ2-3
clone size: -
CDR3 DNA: TGTGCCAGCAGCGATAGTACTTCCAGGGGCTCAGATACGCAGTATTTT
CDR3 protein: CASSDSTSRGSDTQYF

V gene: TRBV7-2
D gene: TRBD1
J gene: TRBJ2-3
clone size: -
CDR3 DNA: TGTGCCAGCAGCTTAGTGACAGGGGCAATGGTAGATACGCAGTATTTT
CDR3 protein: CASSLVTGAMVDTQYF

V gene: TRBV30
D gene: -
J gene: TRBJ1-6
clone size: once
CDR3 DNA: TGTGCCTGGAGTGGCCAGGTCTATAATTCACCCCTCCACTTT
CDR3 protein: CAWSGQVYNSPLHF

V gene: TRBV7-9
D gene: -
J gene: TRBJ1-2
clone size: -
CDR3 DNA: TGTGCCAGCACCGGAGGGACGAACTATGGCTACACCTTC
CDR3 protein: CASTGGTNYGYTF

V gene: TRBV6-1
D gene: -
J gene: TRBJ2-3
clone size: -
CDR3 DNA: TGTGCCAGCAGTGACCCTAGCCGTGGGTGGGCGGATACGCAGTATTTT
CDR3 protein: CASSDPSRGWADTQYF

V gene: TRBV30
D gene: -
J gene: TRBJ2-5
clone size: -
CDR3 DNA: TGTGCCTGGAAGGTGATGGGGGGAGAGGCCCAGTACTTC
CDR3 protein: CAWKVMGGEAQYF

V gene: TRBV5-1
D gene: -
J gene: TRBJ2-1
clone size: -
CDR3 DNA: TGCGCCAGCAGCTTGGAGGTGACTTTCGATGAGCAGTTCTTC
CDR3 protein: CASSLEVTFDEQFF

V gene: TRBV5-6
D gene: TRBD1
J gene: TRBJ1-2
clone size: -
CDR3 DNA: TGTGCCAGCAGCCCGACAGGGGGTGAAGGCTACACCTTC
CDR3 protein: CASSPTGGEGYTF

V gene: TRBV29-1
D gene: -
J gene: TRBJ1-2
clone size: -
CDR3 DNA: TGCAGCGTTGAACTAGATTATGGCTACACCTTC
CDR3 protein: CSVELDYGYTF

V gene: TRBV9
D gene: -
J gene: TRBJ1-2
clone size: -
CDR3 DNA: TGTGCCAGCAGCGAACGGGACACGGGCTATGGCTACACCTTC
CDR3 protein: CASSERDTGYGYTF

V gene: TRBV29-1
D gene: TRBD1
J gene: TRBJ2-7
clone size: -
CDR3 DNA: TGCAGCGGGGGACAGGGGACCTACGAGCAGTACTTC
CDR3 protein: CSGGQGTYEQYF

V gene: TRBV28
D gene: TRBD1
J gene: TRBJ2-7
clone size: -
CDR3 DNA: TGTGCCACCTACGGGACAGAGAAACCCTACGAGCAGTACTTC
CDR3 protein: CATYGTEKPYEQYF

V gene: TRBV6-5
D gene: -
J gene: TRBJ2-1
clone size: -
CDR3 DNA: TGTGCCAGCAGAGACTTCAGGGGAGGGAATGAGCAGTTCTTC
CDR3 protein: CASRDFRGGNEQFF